This T cell receptor delta chain was recovered during a study of γδ T cells in repeated Plasmodium falciparum infection. Germline V gene data show CDR1 as GEAIGNYY and CDR2 as EKD. Trimming at V came to 0 bases and at J to 0 bases, leaving 12 bases not matched to a gene. The CDR3 totals 18 residues. Overall study findings and caveats: Vdelta2-negative gammadelta repertoires, largely Vdelta1+, seemingly showed infection-driven waves of new clonal selection.

TCRdb re-processed the multiplex PCR reads using CATT. The sample includes about 93,000 delta-chain clones, approximately 0.92% of them seen just once. This clone was seen more than once but under ten times. Its specificity is unknown. This likely stems from a read error, as it lies one base from a far larger clone. This sample also contains other DNA sequences that code for the same CDR3. Gammadelta T cells were flow-sorted from PBMC into Vgamma9/Vdelta2+ and Vdelta2-negative populations for bulk analysis. This TCR was sampled from a pool of human donors (malaria-infected and uninfected, not separated). This chain uses TRDV2 with TRDJ1, with TRDD3 matching 7 bases. TCRdb does not report a J gene; here it was assigned by matching the DNA to germline references. The sequencing input was gamma-delta T cells from blood. CDR3 sequence (DNA): TGTGCCTGTGACACCCTCTTAGGTACAGGGGGATACACCGATAAACTCATCTTT. This codes for CACDTLLGTGGYTDKLIF.